The TCR beta chain under discussion was sequenced for a study of T cell responses to AZD1222 COVID-19 vaccine (dated by TCRdb to the early 2020s). For the wider study: AZD1222 recipients given second doses at about 4 weeks or at about 12 weeks were pooled, since spike-specific TCR depth and breadth were not found to differ between the two schedules. A total of approximately 230 trial participants underwent TCR sequencing, of whom 200 to 220 received two doses of AZD1222 and some 26 received two doses of the MenACWY control vaccine. Trial participants were enrolled by age into subgroups of 18-55, 56-69 and 70-plus years, and around 150, 28 and 57 TCR-sequenced participants, respectively, were included in these subgroups.

This specimen's time point label, per the study, means: baseline before first vaccination. Vaccinee samples were obtained from the UK trials COV001 and COV002, which included a single-blind randomized controlled phase 2/3 trial of AZD1222 (ChAdOx1 nCoV-19) in healthy adults. For TCRbeta chain sequencing, PBMC samples were collected from trial participants at day 0 and at day 28 after the second dose. Broad study findings and their caveats: No day 14 peak-response samples were available, so repertoires were characterized only after the peak T cell response. CD4 TCRs associated with the vaccine covered the entire spike protein, and the dominant responses were in regions 160-218 and 743-854. Most participants were white British and females outnumbered males, and the authors suggested that clonal diversity may have been underestimated. Conclusions about previously exposed vaccinees are limited, since just 6 or 7 AZD1222 recipients were seropositive for SARS-CoV-2 at baseline. A significant rise in spike-specific TCR breadth and depth was observed after two AZD1222 doses relative to day 0 and relative to MenACWY recipients. Epitopes outside the regions mutated in the B.1.351 and B.1.1.7 variants were reportedly recognized by nearly half of the unique spike-specific TCRs. In the small 56-69-year group, the increase in depth fell short of significance, most likely because of low power.

Ends trimmed: V by 7 bases, J by 5 bases; bases unmatched to a gene: 2. From the cysteine up to the phenylalanine, the CDR3 has a length of 12 residues. Only the CDR3 part of the read is kept: 36 bases, read in frame from the first base. Reading the germline V gene gives CDR1 ENHRY and CDR2 SYGVKD. Concerning this clone: Its antigen target is currently unknown. No base quality information exists; no much larger clone differs at one position.

The CDR3 regions of human TCRbeta chains were analyzed by immunosequencing. In the authors' own workflow: TCRs in the repertoires were matched against a reference library of SARS-CoV-2-specific TCRs that had been generated with the MIRA antigen-specificity platform. Breadth meant the fraction of unique TCRs that were SARS-CoV-2-associated, whereas depth meant the fraction of total T cells that were SARS-CoV-2-associated. Using the MIRA data, each spike-specific TCR was mapped to the spike region that the TCR reacts to and placed in a CD4 or CD8 class. Log10-transformed breadth and depth values were compared by one-way ANOVA with Sidak's multiple comparisons tests. TCRdb took this table from immuneACCESS and kept in-frame rearrangements with V and J called. Such tables lack part of the clones; where checked against another copy, unresolved V genes explain under half of the gap, and the rest is unexplained. Clone size and V and J calls were adopted from that table, with D and trimming inferred from the DNA. The sample table holds about 85,000 clones, of which roughly nine tenths were seen once. The top ten clones comprise approximately 7% of the sample.

This receptor was identified in an adult in good health. Recombination joined TRBV10-3 with TRBJ1-1; 9 of the junction bases match TRBD1. Material: peripheral blood, obtained on day 0 of AZD1222 vaccination. The CDR3 reads CAITTGGTEAFF. The DNA sequence is given as TGTGCCATCACGACAGGGGGAACTGAAGCTTTCTTT.